This T cell receptor beta chain was observed in a study of shared clonotypes between healthy human individuals. With respect to this clone: The antigen is not known.

Regarding the study as a whole: Rarefaction curves obtained for sorted subsets showed sequencing incomplete despite large depth. Clonotypes that were shared across a handful of donors made up about 4.5% of naive CD4 clonotypes.

The protocol was immunoSEQ multiplex PCR, while the TCRdb copy is restricted to in-frame clones and leaves out a portion. There are just over 2,000,000 clones in the sample; 90% to 95% occur only once, and roughly 0.13% lies in the top ten. V lost 9 bases to trimming and J lost 2 bases, with 12 bases between them. The CDR3 covers 12 residues. Germline V gives CDR1 SGHRS, CDR2 YFSETQ. Sequencing was performed on naive CD4+ T cells sorted from blood. The sample's subset: CD45RA+ positively selected. The TCR comes from a man between 18 and 35 years old in good health. V and J are TRBV5-1 and TRBJ2-7; a possible D gene is TRBD2 (6 bases). The CDR3 loop reads CATGTDAYEQYF. DNA of the CDR3: TGCGCCACGGGGACTGATGCCTACGAGCAGTACTTC. Based on the CDR3 plus reference TRBV5-1 and TRBJ2-7, the full variable domain is KAGVTQTPRYLIKTRGQQVTLSCSPISGHRSVSWYQQTPGQGLQFLFEYFSETQRNKGNFPGRFSGRQFSNSRSEMNVSTLELGDSALYLCATGTDAYEQYFGPGTRLTVT.